The source of this T cell receptor (beta chain) is a study of CD8+ T cells in alopecia areata. Study context: Administration of oral tofacitinib to treated patients was at 5 to 10 mg twice daily.

Extraction and reverse transcription of RNA yielded cDNA as the sequencing template. Using immunoSEQ multiplex PCR, the repertoire was profiled, and TCRdb retains in-frame clones only, with some absent. The sample lists approximately 280,000 clones, roughly 60% occurring once. This CDR3 contains 13 residues. In germline, CDR1 is SQVTM, CDR2 ANQGSEA. Germline trimming cut 6 bases from V and 9 bases from J; bases unmatched to any gene: 8. As for treatment: oral pan-JAK inhibitor, 5-10 mg twice daily. This sequence was found in a human donor with alopecia areata. The starting material was CD4+ T cells sorted from blood, obtained at week 24, from a patient treated with tofacitinib. The chain carries TRBV29-1 and TRBJ1-6; 7 positions agree with TRBD1. The CDR3 protein is CSVTGRLGSPLHF. The CDR3 coding sequence is TGCAGCGTGACAGGGAGATTGGGTTCACCCCTCCACTTT.